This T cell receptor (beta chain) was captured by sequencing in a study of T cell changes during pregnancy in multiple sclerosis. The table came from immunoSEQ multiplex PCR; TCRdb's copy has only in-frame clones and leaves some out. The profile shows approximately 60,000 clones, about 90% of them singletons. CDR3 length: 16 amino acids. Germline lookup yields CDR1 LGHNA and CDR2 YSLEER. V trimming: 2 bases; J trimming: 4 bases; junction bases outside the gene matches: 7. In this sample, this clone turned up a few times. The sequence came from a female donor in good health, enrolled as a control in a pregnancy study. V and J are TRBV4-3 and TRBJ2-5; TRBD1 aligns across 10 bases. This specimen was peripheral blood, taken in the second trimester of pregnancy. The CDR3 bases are TGCGCCAGCAGCCAAAAGACAGGGGGCGGTTCAGAGACCCAGTACTTC. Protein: CASSQKTGGGSETQYF.